This TCR beta chain was retrieved from a study of molecular identifiers for immune sequencing clone quantification. Details on this clonotype: What it binds is unknown. A much larger clone lies a single base off, so this may be a read error.

The CDR3 is 15 residues long. CDR1 is SGHVS and CDR2 is FNYEAQ in the germline V gene. Trimming left V 6 bases short and J 1 base short, with 12 bases between. General study points: The share of molecules held by clones above 20 RNA copies was over 99% in effector cells and under 1% in naive cells.

TCRdb recomputed calls from the PCR reads with MiXCR, one row per CDR3 protein. The data contain 350,000 or so distinct CDR3 sequences, about 21% of them seen just once; the ten biggest clones take up 0.81%. The V call is TRBV7-6, the J call TRBJ2-2, with TRBD2 as a possible D gene (6 bases). The clonotype comes from a human donor in good health. Some libraries in this study had Jurkat cell RNA spiked in. Sequenced: naive CD8+ T cells from blood, with Jurkat cell RNA spiked in. Documented subset: FACS-sorted CD8+CD4-CCR7+CD45RA+ naive T cells. The CDR3 DNA sequence: TGTGCCAGCAGGCTTAGCGGCGGGAACACCGGGGAGCTGTTTTTT. It yields the protein CASRLSGGNTGELFF.